The 9 T cell receptor beta chains presented below share a single source sample, sequenced in a study of OX40 agonist ivuxolimab in advanced cancers. Profiled with immunoSEQ multiplex PCR; TCRdb holds only in-frame clones, not every one. The sample lists about 72,000 clones, roughly 89% seen once, with approximately 10% in the top ten. The sequenced sample was CD4+ or CD8+ T cells sorted from blood, obtained in a trial of the OX40 agonist ivuxolimab. These TCRs come from an adult with an advanced solid tumor such as melanoma, head and neck, liver or kidney cancer.

As concerns this clone: A read error may produce the germline difference seen at one junction end. The chain links TRBV14 to TRBJ2-4; D unresolved. CDR1 SGHDN and CDR2 FVKESK come from the germline V gene. CDR3 size: 15 residues. In DNA form, the CDR3 reads TGTGTCAGCAGCGAATCTGGAGACGGAAAAAACATTCAGTACTTC. Translated: CVSSESGDGKNIQYF.

The chain has TRBV5-1 and TRBJ2-7; TRBD1 matches 11 bases. CDR3 length: 15 residues. V trimming: 0 bases; J trimming: 4 bases; junction bases outside the gene matches: 3. Per germline, CDR1 SGHRS and CDR2 YFSETQ. The CDR3 nucleotides read TGCGCCAGCAGCTTGGGGACAGGGGGCTATTACGAGCAGTACTTC. This codes for CASSLGTGGYYEQYF.

This CDR3 reads CATSEGGDRDQPQHF. CDR3 nucleotides: TGTGCCACCAGCGAGGGGGGTGACAGGGATCAGCCCCAGCATTTT. The J gene is TRBJ1-5, the V gene TRBV15; 7 bases are shared with TRBD1. V was clipped by 5 bases and J by 5 bases; unmatched bases: 9. CDR1 is LNHNV and CDR2 is YYDKDF in the germline V gene (reference sequence). The CDR3 covers 15 residues.

This chain joins TRBV28 and TRBJ2-2; D gene unclear. Deletions cut 6 bases from V and 3 bases from J, with 8 bases between. The CDR3 spans 13 residues. Per the germline V gene, CDR1 is MDHEN and CDR2 is SYDVKM. The CDR3 reads CASRLIDTGELFF. The CDR3 DNA reads as TGTGCCAGCAGATTAATTGACACCGGGGAGCTGTTTTTT. The entire variable domain, with the rest obtained from reference TRBV28 and TRBJ2-2, is as follows: DVKVTQSSRYLVKRTGEKVFLECVQDMDHENMFWYRQDPGLGLRLIYFSYDVKMKEKGDIPEGYSVSREKKERFSLILESASTNQTSMYLCASRLIDTGELFFGEGSRLTVL.

This clone came up once. The chain combines TRBV7-3 with TRBJ2-5; 10 bases align to TRBD2. CDR1 and CDR2 from the germline V gene are SGHTA and FQGTGA. V was clipped by 0 bases and J by 2 bases; unmatched bases: 9. CDR3 length: 18 amino acids. The CDR3 nucleotides read TGTGCCAGCAGCTTAACAAGCCTAGCGGGAGAGGGGCAAGAGACCCAGTACTTC. It is translated as CASSLTSLAGEGQETQYF. The full variable domain, completed using reference TRBV7-3 and TRBJ2-5, is GAGVSQTPSNKVTEKGKYVELRCDPISGHTALYWYRQSLGQGPEFLIYFQGTGAADDSGLPNDRFFAVRPEGSVSTLKIQRTERGDSAVYLCASSLTSLAGEGQETQYFGPGTRLLVL.

The V call is TRBV6-1, the J call TRBJ1-5; TRBD1 might be the D (5 bases). Per the germline V gene, CDR1 is MNHNS and CDR2 is SASEGT. This CDR3 spans 15 amino acids. V was cut by 0 bases and J by 5 bases, with 11 bases left in between. CDR3 nucleotides: TGTGCCAGCAGTGAAGCGCGGGGGGGTCATCAGCCCCAGCATTTT. Translated, it gives CASSEARGGHQPQHF.

This chain connects TRBV18 to TRBJ2-6; the D gene is possibly TRBD2 (5 bases). Germline CDR1 and CDR2: KGHSH and LQKENI. The CDR3 length is 16 residues. V lost 2 bases to trimming and J lost 1 base, with 9 bases between them. DNA of the CDR3: TGTGCCAGCTCACCATTGAGGGCGTCTGGGGCCAACGTCCTGACTTTC. Translating gives CASSPLRASGANVLTF.

This chain connects TRBV10-1 to TRBJ2-2; 9 nucleotides agree with TRBD1. The CDR3 loop spans 20 amino acids. V was clipped by 4 bases and J by 0 bases; unmatched bases: 15. Per germline, CDR1 WNHNN and CDR2 SYGVQD (reference sequence). The CDR3 protein is CASSGGGTGHGRANTGELFF. In DNA form, the CDR3 reads TGCGCCAGCAGTGGGGGCGGGACAGGGCATGGTCGGGCGAACACCGGGGAGCTGTTTTTT.

The chain couples TRBV11-3 to TRBJ1-2, with 9 bases aligning to TRBD1. This CDR3 spans 16 amino acids. Trimming removed 5 bases from V and 4 bases from J; junction bases left unmatched: 11. Germline loops: CDR1 SGHNT, CDR2 YENEEA. This CDR3 is CASSHSRDRDPYGYTF. As DNA, the CDR3 is TGTGCCAGCAGCCATTCCCGGGACAGGGATCCCTATGGCTACACCTTC.